This T cell receptor beta chain derives from a study of Graves' ophthalmopathy and Graves' hyperthyroidism. General study results and limits: Blood samples also showed most expanded thyroid clonotypes exceeding 0.001 frequency. The model flagged ophthalmopathy progression at 55% to 71% sensitivity and 72% to 85% specificity.

This clonotype has ten or more counts. Its target is not known. The study amplified TCR beta CDR3 regions using RNA transcripts. An initial RT-PCR round employing HTBI primers preceded a second-round multiplex PCR. TCRdb ran MiXCR on the multiplex PCR reads and lists one entry per CDR3 protein. The sample shows a few hundred thousand distinct CDR3 sequences, 20% to 25% of them seen only once. V gave up 6 bases and J gave up 1 base, with 9 bases separating them. CDR1 is SNHLY, CDR2 FYNNEI, per germline. CDR3 length equals 13 residues. The rearrangement uses TRBV2 and TRBJ1-2, with D possibly matching TRBD1 (5 bases). The receptor comes from a woman aged 45-60 years with Graves' ophthalmopathy. Sequenced sample: peripheral blood. The CDR3 nucleotides read TGTGCCAGCAGGGACCAGGGTAACTATGGCTACACCTTC. It is translated as CASRDQGNYGYTF.